This entry describes one T cell receptor (beta chain). Germline values: CDR1 MNHEY, CDR2 SMNVEV (reference sequence). V shed 5 bases, J shed 6 bases, and the junction held 8 bases outside the gene matches. The CDR3 covers 15 residues. This sample is part of a study of blood T cell repertoires in COVID-19. Study summary: Acute and convalescent COVID-19 samples came from the United States, Italy and Spain. T cells, B-cell-depleted T cells, or PBMCs provided the cDNA or gDNA that served as material.

In the authors' workflow: The assay estimated nucleated cells by amplifying reference gene primers. Repertoires were generated with immunoSEQ multiplex PCR, while TCRdb's copy carries only in-frame clones and drops some. V, J and clone size were drawn from that table, and D and trimming were deduced from the DNA. The table has fewer than 400,000 clones, more than 75% seen once. The sample comprised peripheral blood. The TCR comes from a human donor in a cohort sampled during active COVID-19. This chain joins TRBV27 and TRBJ2-3; 10 bases align to TRBD2. The CDR3 DNA reads TGTGCCAGCAGTCCTAAGCGGGGGGGCCTGGATACGCAGTATTTT. Encoded protein: CASSPKRGGLDTQYF.